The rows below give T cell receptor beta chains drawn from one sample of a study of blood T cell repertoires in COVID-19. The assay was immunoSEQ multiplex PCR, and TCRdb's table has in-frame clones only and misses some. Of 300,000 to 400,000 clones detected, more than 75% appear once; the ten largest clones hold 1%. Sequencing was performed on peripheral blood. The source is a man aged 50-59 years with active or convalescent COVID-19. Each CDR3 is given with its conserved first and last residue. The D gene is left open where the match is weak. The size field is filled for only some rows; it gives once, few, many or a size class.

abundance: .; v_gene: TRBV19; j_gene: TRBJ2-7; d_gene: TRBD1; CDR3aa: CASSSTGALEQYF; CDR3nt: TGTGCCAGTAGTTCGACAGGGGCCCTCGAGCAGTACTTC
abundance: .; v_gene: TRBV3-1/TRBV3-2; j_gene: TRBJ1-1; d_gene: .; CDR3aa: CASSQASQGFQAFF; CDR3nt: TGTGCCAGCAGCCAAGCTTCGCAGGGGTTTCAAGCTTTCTTT
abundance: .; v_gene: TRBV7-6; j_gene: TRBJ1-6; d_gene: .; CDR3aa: CASSLAQGRNSPLHF; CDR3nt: TGTGCCAGCAGCTTAGCGCAGGGGCGGAATTCACCCCTCCACTTT
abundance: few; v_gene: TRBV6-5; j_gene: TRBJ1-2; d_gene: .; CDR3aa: CASSYGHNYGYTF; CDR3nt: TGTGCCAGCAGTTACGGGCACAACTATGGCTACACCTTC
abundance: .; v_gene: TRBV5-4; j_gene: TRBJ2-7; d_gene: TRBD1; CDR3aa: CASSPLGTGAYEQYF; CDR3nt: TGTGCCAGCAGCCCACTTGGGACAGGGGCCTACGAGCAGTACTTC
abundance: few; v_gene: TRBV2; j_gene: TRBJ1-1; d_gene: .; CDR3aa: CASSGTVNTEAFF; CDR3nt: TGTGCCAGCAGTGGGACAGTGAACACTGAAGCTTTCTTT
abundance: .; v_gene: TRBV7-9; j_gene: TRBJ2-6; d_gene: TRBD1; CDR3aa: CASSLTGKGIGANVLTF; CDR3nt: TGTGCCAGCAGCCTGACAGGGAAAGGGATTGGGGCCAACGTCCTGACTTTC
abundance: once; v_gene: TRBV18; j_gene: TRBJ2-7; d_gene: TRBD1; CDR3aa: CASSPSRTGDYEQYF; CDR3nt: TGTGCCAGCTCACCAAGCCGGACAGGGGATTACGAGCAGTACTTC
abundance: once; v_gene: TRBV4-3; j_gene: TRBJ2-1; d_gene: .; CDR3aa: CASSQVGGSNEQFF; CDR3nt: TGCGCCAGCAGCCAAGTAGGAGGGTCCAATGAGCAGTTCTTC
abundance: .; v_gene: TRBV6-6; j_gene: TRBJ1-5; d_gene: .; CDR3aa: CASSPQGPNQPQHF; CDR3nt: TGTGCCAGCAGTCCGCAGGGTCCAAATCAGCCCCAGCATTTT
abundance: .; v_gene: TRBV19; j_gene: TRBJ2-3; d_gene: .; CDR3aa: CASSQLATSTDTQYF; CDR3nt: TGTGCCAGTAGCCAACTAGCAACTAGCACAGATACGCAGTATTTT
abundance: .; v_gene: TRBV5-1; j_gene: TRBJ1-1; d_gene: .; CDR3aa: CASSVSGTRNTEAFF; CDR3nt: TGCGCCAGCAGCGTCTCCGGGACACGAAACACTGAAGCTTTCTTT
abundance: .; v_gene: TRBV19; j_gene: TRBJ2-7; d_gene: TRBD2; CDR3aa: CASSAETSGSEQYF; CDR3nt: TGTGCCAGTAGCGCTGAGACTAGCGGGAGCGAGCAGTACTTC
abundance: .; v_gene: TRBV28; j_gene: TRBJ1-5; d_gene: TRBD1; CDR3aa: CASSQGGLSNQPQHF; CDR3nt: TGTGCCAGCAGTCAGGGGGGCCTTAGCAATCAGCCCCAGCATTTT
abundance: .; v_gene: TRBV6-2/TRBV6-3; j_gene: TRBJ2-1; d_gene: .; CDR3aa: CASSLSGTIYGEQFF; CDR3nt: TGTGCCAGCAGTCTGTCCGGGACAATTTACGGTGAGCAGTTCTTC
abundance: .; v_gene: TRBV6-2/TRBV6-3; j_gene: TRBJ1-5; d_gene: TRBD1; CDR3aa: CASSYGTGDQPQHF; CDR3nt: TGTGCCAGCAGTTATGGGACAGGGGATCAGCCCCAGCATTTT
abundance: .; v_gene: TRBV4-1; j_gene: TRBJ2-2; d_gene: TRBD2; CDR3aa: CASSPSSGENTGELFF; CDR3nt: TGCGCCAGCAGCCCCTCTAGCGGGGAGAACACCGGGGAGCTGTTTTTT
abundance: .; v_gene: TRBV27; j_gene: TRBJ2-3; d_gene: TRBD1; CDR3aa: CASRRDRGFSTDTQYF; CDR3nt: TGTGCCAGCAGGCGGGACAGGGGTTTTAGCACAGATACGCAGTATTTT
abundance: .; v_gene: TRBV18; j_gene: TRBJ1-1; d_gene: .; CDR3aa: CASSPPSTGWNTEAFF; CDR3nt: TGTGCCAGCTCACCACCCTCGACAGGTTGGAACACTGAAGCTTTCTTT
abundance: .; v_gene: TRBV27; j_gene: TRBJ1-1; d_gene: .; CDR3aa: CASIQGQGAFF; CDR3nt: TGTGCCAGCATCCAGGGGCAGGGCGCTTTCTTT
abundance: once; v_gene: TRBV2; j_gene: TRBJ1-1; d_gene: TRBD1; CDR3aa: CASSDRGGWGEAFF; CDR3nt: TGTGCCAGCAGTGATCGAGGGGGCTGGGGTGAAGCTTTCTTT
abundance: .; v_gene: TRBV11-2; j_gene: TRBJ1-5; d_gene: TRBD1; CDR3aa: CASSTGVDQPQHF; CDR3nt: TGTGCCAGCAGCACAGGGGTCGATCAGCCCCAGCATTTT
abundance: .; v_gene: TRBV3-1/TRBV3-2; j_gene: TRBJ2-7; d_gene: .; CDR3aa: CASSQDPPRRGEQYF; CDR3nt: TGTGCCAGCAGCCAAGACCCCCCGCGTCGAGGCGAGCAGTACTTC
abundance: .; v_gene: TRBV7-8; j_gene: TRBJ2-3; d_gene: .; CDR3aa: CASSPWDTSTDTQYF; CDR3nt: TGTGCCAGCAGCCCCTGGGACACTTCCACAGATACGCAGTATTTT
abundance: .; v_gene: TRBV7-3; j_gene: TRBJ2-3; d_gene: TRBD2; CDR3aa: CASSLKAGTSGPDTQYF; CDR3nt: TGTGCCAGCAGCTTAAAGGCTGGGACTAGCGGCCCAGATACGCAGTATTTT
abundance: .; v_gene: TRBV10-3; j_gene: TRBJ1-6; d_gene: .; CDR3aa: CAIGGDRSSSSYNSPLHF; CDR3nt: TGTGCCATCGGCGGAGACCGATCCTCAAGCTCCTATAATTCACCCCTCCACTTT
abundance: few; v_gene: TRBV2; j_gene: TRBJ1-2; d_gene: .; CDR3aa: CASSLETNYGYTF; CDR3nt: TGTGCCAGCAGTTTAGAGACTAACTATGGCTACACCTTC
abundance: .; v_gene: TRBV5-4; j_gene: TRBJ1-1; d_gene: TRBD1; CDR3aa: CASRRDSENTEAFF; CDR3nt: TGTGCCAGCAGACGGGACAGCGAGAACACTGAAGCTTTCTTT
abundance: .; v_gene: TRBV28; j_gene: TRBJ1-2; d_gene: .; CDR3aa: CASSPQGGMVRYTF; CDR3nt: TGTGCCAGCAGTCCGCAGGGAGGAATGGTTCGCTACACCTTC
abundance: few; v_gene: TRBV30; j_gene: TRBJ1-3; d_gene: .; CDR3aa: CAWSALGRGRNTIYF; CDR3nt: TGTGCCTGGAGTGCCCTGGGCAGGGGACGAAACACCATATATTTT
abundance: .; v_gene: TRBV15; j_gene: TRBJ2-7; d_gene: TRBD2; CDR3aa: CATSDRLAGSPSYEQYF; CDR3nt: TGTGCCACCAGCGACCGACTAGCGGGGTCACCCTCCTACGAGCAGTACTTC
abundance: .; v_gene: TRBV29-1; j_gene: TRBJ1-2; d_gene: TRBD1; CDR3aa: CSVGRGQGNLYGYTF; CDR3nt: TGCAGCGTTGGTCGGGGACAGGGCAACCTCTATGGCTACACCTTC
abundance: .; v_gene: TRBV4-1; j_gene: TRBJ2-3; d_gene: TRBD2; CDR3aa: CASSPLAGGPTDTQYF; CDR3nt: TGCGCCAGCAGCCCTCTAGCGGGGGGGCCGACAGATACGCAGTATTTT
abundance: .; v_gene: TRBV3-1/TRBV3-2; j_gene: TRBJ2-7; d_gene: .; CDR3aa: CASSQAAGPYYEQYF; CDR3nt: TGTGCCAGCAGCCAGGCTGCGGGACCTTACTACGAGCAGTACTTC
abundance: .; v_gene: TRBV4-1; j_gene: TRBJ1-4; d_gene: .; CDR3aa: CASSQAFGKTNEKLFF; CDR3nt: TGCGCCAGCAGCCAAGCGTTCGGGAAGACTAATGAAAAACTGTTTTTT
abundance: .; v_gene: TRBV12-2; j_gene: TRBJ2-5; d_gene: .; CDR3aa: CASRLIMGRRQETQYF; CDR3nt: TGTGCAAGTCGCTTAATTATGGGGCGTCGGCAAGAGACCCAGTACTTC
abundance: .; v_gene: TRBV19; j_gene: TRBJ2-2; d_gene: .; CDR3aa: CASNTGWYTGELFF; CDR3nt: TGTGCCAGTAACACAGGGTGGTACACCGGGGAGCTGTTTTTT
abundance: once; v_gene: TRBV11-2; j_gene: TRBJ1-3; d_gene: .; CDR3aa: CASTITGSGNTIYF; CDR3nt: TGTGCCAGCACCATTACAGGCTCTGGAAACACCATATATTTT
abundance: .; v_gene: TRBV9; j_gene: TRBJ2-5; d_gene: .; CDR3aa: CASSGPLGGRQETQYF; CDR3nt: TGTGCCAGCAGTGGCCCTTTGGGGGGGCGTCAAGAGACCCAGTACTTC
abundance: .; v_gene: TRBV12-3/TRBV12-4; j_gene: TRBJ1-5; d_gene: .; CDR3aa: CASSLRGQPQHF; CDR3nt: TGTGCCAGCAGCCTCCGGGGTCAGCCCCAGCATTTT
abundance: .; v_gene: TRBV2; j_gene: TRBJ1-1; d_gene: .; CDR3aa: CASAGDDTEAFF; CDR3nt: TGTGCCAGCGCCGGGGATGACACTGAAGCTTTCTTT
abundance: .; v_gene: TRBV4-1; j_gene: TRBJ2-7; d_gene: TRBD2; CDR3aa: CASSQEFPSGRNEQYF; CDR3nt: TGCGCCAGCAGCCAAGAATTCCCTAGCGGGAGAAACGAGCAGTACTTC
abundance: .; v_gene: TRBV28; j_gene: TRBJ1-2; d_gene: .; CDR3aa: CASSLPRGGYTF; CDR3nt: TGTGCCAGCAGTTTGCCCAGAGGTGGCTACACCTTC
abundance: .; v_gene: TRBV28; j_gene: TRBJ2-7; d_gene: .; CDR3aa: CASRENSYEQYF; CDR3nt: TGTGCCAGCCGCGAAAACTCCTACGAGCAGTACTTC
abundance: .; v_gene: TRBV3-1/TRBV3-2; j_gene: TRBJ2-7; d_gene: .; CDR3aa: CASSQDRAGRLSYEQYF; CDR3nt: TGTGCCAGCAGCCAAGATCGAGCGGGTCGTCTCTCCTACGAGCAGTACTTC
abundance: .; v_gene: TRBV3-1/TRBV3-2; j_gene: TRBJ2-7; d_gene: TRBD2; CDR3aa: CASSQDLASGSLGQYF; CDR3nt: TGTGCCAGCAGCCAAGATTTGGCTAGCGGGAGCCTTGGGCAGTACTTC
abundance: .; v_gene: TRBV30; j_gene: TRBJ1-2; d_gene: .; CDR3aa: CAWSLSYGYTF; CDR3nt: TGTGCCTGGAGTCTTAGCTATGGCTACACCTTC
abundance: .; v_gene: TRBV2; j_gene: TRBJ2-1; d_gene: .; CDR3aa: CASSPHSSYNEQFF; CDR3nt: TGTGCCAGCAGCCCCCATAGCTCCTACAATGAGCAGTTCTTC
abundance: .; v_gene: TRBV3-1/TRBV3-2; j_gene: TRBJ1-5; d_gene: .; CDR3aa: CASSQESNQPQHF; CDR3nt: TGTGCCAGCAGCCAAGAATCGAATCAGCCCCAGCATTTT
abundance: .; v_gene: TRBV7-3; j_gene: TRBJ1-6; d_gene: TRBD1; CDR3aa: CASREQGGNSPLHF; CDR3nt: TGTGCCAGCAGAGAACAGGGGGGTAATTCACCCCTCCACTTT
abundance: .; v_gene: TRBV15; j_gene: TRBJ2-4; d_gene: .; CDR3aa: CATSRYGGGRNIQYF; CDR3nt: TGTGCCACCAGCAGATACGGGGGAGGCCGGAACATTCAGTACTTC
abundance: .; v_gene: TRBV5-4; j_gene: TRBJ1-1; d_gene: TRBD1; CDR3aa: CASSFTGGGGAFF; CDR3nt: TGTGCCAGCAGCTTCACAGGGGGCGGAGGAGCTTTCTTT
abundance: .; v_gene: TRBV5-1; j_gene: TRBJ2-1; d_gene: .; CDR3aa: CASSLVLADEQFF; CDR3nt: TGCGCCAGCAGCTTGGTTCTAGCTGATGAGCAGTTCTTC
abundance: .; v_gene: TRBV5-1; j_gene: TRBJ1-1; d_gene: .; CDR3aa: CASSLYGQNTEAFF; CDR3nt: TGCGCCAGCAGCTTGTACGGTCAGAACACTGAAGCTTTCTTT